This TCR beta chain derives from a study of cytomegalovirus exposure and HLA in healthy donors. Germline trimming cut 10 bases from V and 7 bases from J; bases unmatched to any gene: 16. This CDR3 comprises 16 residues. Germline loops: CDR1 SNHLY, CDR2 FYNNEI. This clone was found once. This PCR relied on a set of 60 Vbeta primers and 13 Jbeta primers. Generated by immunoSEQ multiplex PCR, the TCRdb table keeps only in-frame clones and is missing some. The sample shows about 110,000 clones, about 70% of them seen only once. The sample taken for sequencing was PBMCs. The rearrangement joins TRBV2 to TRBJ2-2; 9 bases align to TRBD1. The clonotype comes from a man aged 25 to 40 in good health and CMV-seropositive. The CDR3 is CATHSGTGIFIGELFF. The CDR3 DNA reads as TGTGCCACCCACTCCGGGACAGGGATTTTTATCGGGGAGCTGTTTTTT.